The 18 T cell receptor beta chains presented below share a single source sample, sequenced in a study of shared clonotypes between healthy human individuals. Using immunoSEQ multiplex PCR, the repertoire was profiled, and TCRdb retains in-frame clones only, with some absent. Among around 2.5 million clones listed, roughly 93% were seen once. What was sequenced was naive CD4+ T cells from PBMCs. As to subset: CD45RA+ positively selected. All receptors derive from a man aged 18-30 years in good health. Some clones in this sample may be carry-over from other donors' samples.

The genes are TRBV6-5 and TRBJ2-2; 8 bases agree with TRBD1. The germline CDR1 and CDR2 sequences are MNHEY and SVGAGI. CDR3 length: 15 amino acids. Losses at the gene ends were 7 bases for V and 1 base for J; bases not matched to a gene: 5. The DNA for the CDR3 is TGTGCCAGCACCAGGACAGGGCAGAACACCGGGGAGCTGTTTTTT. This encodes CASTRTGQNTGELFF.

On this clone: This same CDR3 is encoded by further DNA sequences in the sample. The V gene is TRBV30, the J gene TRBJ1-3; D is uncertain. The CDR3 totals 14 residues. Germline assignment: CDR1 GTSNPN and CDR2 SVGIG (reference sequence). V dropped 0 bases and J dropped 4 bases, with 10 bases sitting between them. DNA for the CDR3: TGTGCCTGGAGTGTCGGCGGACCGGGAAACACCATATATTTT. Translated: CAWSVGGPGNTIYF.

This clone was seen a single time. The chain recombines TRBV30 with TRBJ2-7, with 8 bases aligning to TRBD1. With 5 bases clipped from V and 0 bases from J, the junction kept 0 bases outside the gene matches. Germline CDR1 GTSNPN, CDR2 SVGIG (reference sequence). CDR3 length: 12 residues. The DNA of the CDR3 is TGTGCCTGGGACAGGGGCTCCTACGAGCAGTACTTC. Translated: CAWDRGSYEQYF.

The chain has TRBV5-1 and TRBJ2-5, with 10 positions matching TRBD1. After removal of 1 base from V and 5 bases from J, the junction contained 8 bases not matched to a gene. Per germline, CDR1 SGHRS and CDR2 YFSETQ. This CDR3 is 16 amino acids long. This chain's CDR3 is CASSLLTGTGVETQYF. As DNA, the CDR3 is TGCGCCAGCAGCTTGCTCACCGGGACAGGGGTGGAGACCCAGTACTTC.

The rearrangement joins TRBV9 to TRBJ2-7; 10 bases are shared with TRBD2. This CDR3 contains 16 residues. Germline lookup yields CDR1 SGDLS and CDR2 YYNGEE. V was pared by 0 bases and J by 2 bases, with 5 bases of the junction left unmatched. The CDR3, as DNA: TGTGCCAGCAGCGTAGCTGGGCTAGCGGGAGCCTACGAGCAGTACTTC. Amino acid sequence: CASSVAGLAGAYEQYF. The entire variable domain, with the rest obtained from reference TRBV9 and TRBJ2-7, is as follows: DSGVTQTPKHLITATGQRVTLRCSPRSGDLSVYWYQQSLDQGLQFLIQYYNGEERAKGNILERFSAQQFPDLHSELNLSSLELGDSALYFCASSVAGLAGAYEQYFGPGTRLTVT.

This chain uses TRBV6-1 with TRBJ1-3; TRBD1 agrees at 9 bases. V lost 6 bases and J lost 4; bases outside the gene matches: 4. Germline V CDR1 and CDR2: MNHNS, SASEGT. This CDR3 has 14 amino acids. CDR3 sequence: CASRPQGAGNTIYF. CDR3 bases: TGTGCCAGCAGACCACAGGGGGCCGGAAACACCATATATTTT.

DNA for the CDR3: TGTGCCAGCAGTTACGACAGCCCTATGGGGGGCTACACCTTC. Translating gives CASSYDSPMGGYTF. The V call is TRBV6-6, the J call TRBJ1-2; D is perhaps TRBD1 (5 bases). Germline CDR1 MNHNY, CDR2 SVGAGI (reference sequence). V lost 2 bases and J lost 8, with 15 bases in between. The CDR3 totals 14 residues.

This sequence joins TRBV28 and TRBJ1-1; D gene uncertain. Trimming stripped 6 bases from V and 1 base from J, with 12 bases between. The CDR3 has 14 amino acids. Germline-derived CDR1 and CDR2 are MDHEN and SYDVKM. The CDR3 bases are TGTGCCAGCAGAACCCCTGAACCGAACACTGAAGCTTTCTTT. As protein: CASRTPEPNTEAFF.

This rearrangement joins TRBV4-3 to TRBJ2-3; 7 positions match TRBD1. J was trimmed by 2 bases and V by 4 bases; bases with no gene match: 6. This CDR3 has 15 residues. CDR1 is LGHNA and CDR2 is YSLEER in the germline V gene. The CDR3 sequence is CASSPRTGATDTQYF. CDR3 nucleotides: TGCGCCAGCAGCCCCCGGACAGGAGCCACAGATACGCAGTATTTT.

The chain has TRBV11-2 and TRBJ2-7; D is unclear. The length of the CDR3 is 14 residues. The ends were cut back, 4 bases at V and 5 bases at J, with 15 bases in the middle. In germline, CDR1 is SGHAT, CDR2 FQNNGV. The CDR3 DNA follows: TGTGCCAGCAGCTCCCAGATACGACGCGACGAGCAGTACTTC. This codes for CASSSQIRRDEQYF.

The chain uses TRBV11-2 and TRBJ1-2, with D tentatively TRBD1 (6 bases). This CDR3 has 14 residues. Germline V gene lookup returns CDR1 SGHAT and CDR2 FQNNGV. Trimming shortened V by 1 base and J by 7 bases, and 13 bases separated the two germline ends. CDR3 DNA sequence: TGTGCCAGCAGCTTAGTGGTTGGGGGCACTGGCTACACCTTC. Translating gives CASSLVVGGTGYTF.

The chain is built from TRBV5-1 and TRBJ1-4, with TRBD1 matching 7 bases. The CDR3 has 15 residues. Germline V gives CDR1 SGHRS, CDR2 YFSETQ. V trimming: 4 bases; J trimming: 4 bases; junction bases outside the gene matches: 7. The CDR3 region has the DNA TGCGCCAGCAGCCTCAGGGACAGCCTTAATGAAAAACTGTTTTTT. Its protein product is CASSLRDSLNEKLFF.

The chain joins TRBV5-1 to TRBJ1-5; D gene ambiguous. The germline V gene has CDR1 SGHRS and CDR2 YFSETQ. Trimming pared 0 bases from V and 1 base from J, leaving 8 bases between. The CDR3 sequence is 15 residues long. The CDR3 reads CASSLETVSNQPQHF. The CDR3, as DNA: TGCGCCAGCAGCTTGGAAACGGTAAGCAATCAGCCCCAGCATTTT.

In DNA form, the CDR3 reads TGTGCCTGGAGCGCCCCCCAGGAAACACGCTCCTATAATTCACCCCTCCACTTT. As protein: CAWSAPQETRSYNSPLHF. The chain has TRBV30 and TRBJ1-6, with no clear D. The germline CDR1 and CDR2 sequences are GTSNPN and SVGIG (reference sequence). The CDR3 runs to 18 residues. V gave up 3 bases and J gave up 0 bases, with 18 bases separating them.

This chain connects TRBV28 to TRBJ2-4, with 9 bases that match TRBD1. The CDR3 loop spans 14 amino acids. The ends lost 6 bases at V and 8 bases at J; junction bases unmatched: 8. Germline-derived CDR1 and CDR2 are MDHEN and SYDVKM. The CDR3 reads CASRGGQGDYIQYF. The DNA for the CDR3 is TGTGCCAGCAGGGGGGGACAGGGAGATTACATTCAGTACTTC.

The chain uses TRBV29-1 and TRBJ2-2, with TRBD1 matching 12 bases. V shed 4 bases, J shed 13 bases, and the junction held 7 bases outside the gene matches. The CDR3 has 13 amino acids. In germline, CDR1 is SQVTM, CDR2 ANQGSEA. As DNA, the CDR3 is TGCAGCGTTGGGCCGGGACAGGGGGCCATGCTGTTTTTT. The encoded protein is CSVGPGQGAMLFF.

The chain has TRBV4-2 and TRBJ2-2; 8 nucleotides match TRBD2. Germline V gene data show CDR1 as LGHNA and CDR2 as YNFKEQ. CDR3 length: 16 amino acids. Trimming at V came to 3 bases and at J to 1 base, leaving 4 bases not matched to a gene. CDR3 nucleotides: TGTGCCAGCAGCCAGGAGACTAGCGAGAACACCGGGGAGCTGTTTTTT. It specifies CASSQETSENTGELFF.

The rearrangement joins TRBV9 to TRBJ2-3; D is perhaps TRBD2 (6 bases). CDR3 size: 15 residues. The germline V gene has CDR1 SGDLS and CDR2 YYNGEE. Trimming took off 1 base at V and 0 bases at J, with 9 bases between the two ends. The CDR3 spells CASSVSSGSTDTQYF. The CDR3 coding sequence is TGTGCCAGCAGCGTAAGTAGCGGAAGCACAGATACGCAGTATTTT.